Listed below are T cell receptor beta chains from one sample, sequenced in a study of T cell responses to AZD1222 COVID-19 vaccine. Sequencing was performed with immunoSEQ multiplex PCR; in TCRdb, only in-frame clones are kept and a portion is missing. Of more than 150,000 clones detected, 80% to 95% appear once; the ten largest clones hold about 2.1%. The sequencing used peripheral blood, collected 28 days after the second AZD1222 dose. The receptors shown here come from an adult who received the AZD1222 COVID-19 vaccine. Both conserved end residues are part of each CDR3. D genes are given only for firm matches. Clone size is stated in some rows and not others, as once, few, many or a class when expanded.

V: TRBV4-2
size: .
D: TRBD1
J: TRBJ1-2
DNA: TGTGCCAGCAGCTTAGGACAGGGAGCTAACTATGGCTACACCTTC
CDR3: CASSLGQGANYGYTF

V: TRBV15
size: once
D: TRBD2
J: TRBJ2-1
DNA: TGTGCCACCAGCAGAGAACGTGGGACTAGCGGAGGTAATGAGCAGTTCTTC
CDR3: CATSRERGTSGGNEQFF

V: TRBV7-9
size: .
D: TRBD1
J: TRBJ2-7
DNA: TGTGCCAGCAGCTTCCGGGACAGGCACTACGAGCAGTACTTC
CDR3: CASSFRDRHYEQYF

V: TRBV18
size: few
D: .
J: TRBJ2-3
DNA: TGTGCCAGCTCACCAGGGATGGGCGACACAGATACGCAGTATTTT
CDR3: CASSPGMGDTDTQYF

V: TRBV18
size: .
D: .
J: TRBJ2-5
DNA: TGTGCCAGCTCACCCTCGAGTTCGAAGACCCAGTACTTC
CDR3: CASSPSSSKTQYF

V: TRBV3-1/TRBV3-2
size: .
D: .
J: TRBJ2-3
DNA: TGTGCCAGCAGCCAAGTCTTGGCAGATACGCAGTATTTT
CDR3: CASSQVLADTQYF

V: TRBV19
size: .
D: TRBD2
J: TRBJ2-5
DNA: TGTGCCAGTAGTATCGGAGGGAGGGCTGGGACCCAGTACTTC
CDR3: CASSIGGRAGTQYF

V: TRBV19
size: .
D: .
J: TRBJ1-1
DNA: TGTGCCAGTAGAGGGGCAGCGTTGAACACTGAAGCTTTCTTT
CDR3: CASRGAALNTEAFF

V: TRBV27
size: .
D: TRBD1
J: TRBJ1-2
DNA: TGTGCCAGCAGCCCGATCCGGGACAGGCGTATCTTTAACTATGGCTACACCTTC
CDR3: CASSPIRDRRIFNYGYTF

V: TRBV5-1
size: .
D: .
J: TRBJ2-1
DNA: TGCGCCAGCAGCTCAGACTCCCACAATGAGCAGTTCTTC
CDR3: CASSSDSHNEQFF

V: TRBV11-2
size: .
D: TRBD1
J: TRBJ2-7
DNA: TGTGCCAGCAGCCTGACAGGGGGGTCCTACGAGCAGTACTTC
CDR3: CASSLTGGSYEQYF

V: TRBV3-1/TRBV3-2
size: .
D: TRBD1
J: TRBJ2-7
DNA: TGTGCCAGCAGCCCAGTAAGTGGACAGGGGGTGTACGAGCAGTACTTC
CDR3: CASSPVSGQGVYEQYF

V: TRBV28
size: .
D: TRBD1
J: TRBJ1-4
DNA: TGTGCCAGCAGTTCAGGGGGCGCAGGAAGAAAACTGTTTTTT
CDR3: CASSSGGAGRKLFF

V: TRBV6-5
size: .
D: .
J: TRBJ1-6
DNA: TGTGCCAGCAGTTACTACTCACCGGGACTCCGAACGCCCCTCCACTTT
CDR3: CASSYYSPGLRTPLHF

V: TRBV27
size: .
D: .
J: TRBJ1-5
DNA: TGTGCCAGCAGTTCCCTGTATGGCAATCAGCCCCAGCATTTT
CDR3: CASSSLYGNQPQHF

V: TRBV19
size: .
D: .
J: TRBJ1-5
DNA: TGTGCCAGTATCGAGGGATTTTATAGCAATCAGCCCCAGCATTTT
CDR3: CASIEGFYSNQPQHF

V: TRBV6-2/TRBV6-3
size: .
D: TRBD2
J: TRBJ2-5
DNA: TGTGCCAGCAGTTACTCGATTGGGCTAGCGGGGGGCCCGCGGACCCAGTACTTC
CDR3: CASSYSIGLAGGPRTQYF

V: TRBV10-1
size: .
D: .
J: TRBJ1-3
DNA: TGCGCCAGCAGTCGTTCTGGAAACACCATATATTTT
CDR3: CASSRSGNTIYF

V: TRBV10-3
size: .
D: .
J: TRBJ1-1
DNA: TGTGCCATCAGTGGGGCAGGGGTCATGAACACTGAAGCTTTCTTT
CDR3: CAISGAGVMNTEAFF

V: TRBV7-2
size: .
D: TRBD1
J: TRBJ2-2
DNA: TGTGCCAGCAGCGCTCCACCCACAGGGGGGACAAACACCGGGGAGCTGTTTTTT
CDR3: CASSAPPTGGTNTGELFF

V: TRBV12-3/TRBV12-4
size: .
D: .
J: TRBJ1-1
DNA: TGTGCCAGCAGTTTGAGAGTCACTGAAGCTTTCTTT
CDR3: CASSLRVTEAFF

V: TRBV29-1
size: once
D: .
J: TRBJ1-2
DNA: TGCAGCGTTGGGCCCGACGCATCGGATGGCTACACCTTC
CDR3: CSVGPDASDGYTF

V: TRBV18
size: .
D: TRBD2
J: TRBJ2-5
DNA: TGTGCCAGCTCACCACCCTCCGGTGTCGGGGGGGAGACCCAGTACTTC
CDR3: CASSPPSGVGGETQYF

V: TRBV6-5
size: .
D: .
J: TRBJ2-7
DNA: TGTGCCAGCAGTAGTATACAGGGTTGGACCTACGAGCAGTACTTC
CDR3: CASSSIQGWTYEQYF